This T cell receptor (beta chain) was captured in a study of blood T cells in healthy people across ages. The second PCR ran about 6 to 11 cycles with a sample-barcoded 5' primer and J-beta primers. Each CDR3 protein gets one entry after TCRdb re-called the 5' RACE reads with MiXCR. The data hold 750,000 to 950,000 distinct CDR3 sequences, with approximately 32% observed a single time. PBMCs were isolated at a quantity of at least 7 million per sample. The CDR3 consists of 14 residues. These same data were also listed under a study on T cells of mothers and their children. In that study: In related and unrelated pairs alike, thymic selection shapes TCR recombination output, with inherited differences minor. Overlap measured in related mother-child pairs was slightly, non-significantly higher than in unrelated pairs.

The J gene is TRBJ1-1, the V gene TRBV21-1; the table assigns TRBD1, which was not confirmed against the DNA. TRBV21-1 has pseudogene status. The sequence came from a middle-aged woman in good health. The sequenced sample was blood. CDR3 amino acids: CASNPESRDTEAFF. The CDR3 nucleotides are TGTGCCAGCAATCCCGAAAGCCGGGATACTGAAGCTTTCTTT.